This TCR beta chain was identified in a study of technical replicates of blood from four donors (dated by TCRdb to 2015 to 2018). Notes on this clone: Its binding antigen is unknown. Base qualities are missing; no much larger clone stands one base away.

From V the trimming removes 8 bases and from J it removes 4 bases, while the gene matches leave 14 bases of the junction unaccounted for. CDR1 MGHDK and CDR2 SYGVNS are derived from the germline V gene. The CDR3 runs 16 residues from the cysteine to the phenylalanine. The read is trimmed to its CDR3 DNA, 48 bases read in frame from base 1. Libraries came from the immunoSEQ multiplex PCR assay. The immuneACCESS repertoire file appears here via TCRdb, limited to in-frame rearrangements. These files lack a portion of the clones; in checked studies, under half of the deficit traces to unresolved V genes, and the cause of the others is not known. Present in this sample are over 80,000 clones, roughly 95% of which were seen just once. The ten largest account for 0.3% to 0.45% of the sample.

The receptor was isolated from a human donor in good health. This chain joins TRBV25-1 to TRBJ2-5; 9 central nucleotides agree with TRBD2. The sequenced sample consisted of T cells isolated from PBMCs. CDR3 sequence: CASSRGASGKVETQYF. At the DNA level, the sequence is TGTGCCAGCTCGAGAGGGGCTAGCGGGAAGGTAGAGACCCAGTACTTC.